This TCR beta chain was recorded in a study of T-cell memory formation after mild COVID-19. The study's findings and limits: Certain responding clones were present in pre-infection memory, suggesting participation of cross-reactive memory. Day 15 to 85 contracting clones showed balanced CD4/CD8; day 15 to 37 expanders favored CD4+.

This clonotype was observed a few times. Its specificity is unknown. Employing constant-segment primers, 5'RACE generated TCR alpha and TCR beta cDNA libraries bearing sample barcodes and UMIs. TCRdb independently ran MiXCR on the 5' RACE reads; one entry per CDR3 protein. Among about 470,000 distinct CDR3 sequences listed, approximately 23% were seen once. CDR1 and CDR2 from the germline V gene are SGDLS and YYNGEE. With V trimmed by 0 bases and J by 15 bases, 8 bases remained unmatched. This CDR3 has 14 amino acids. The chain joins TRBV9 to TRBJ2-1; 11 nucleotides line up with TRBD2. The clonotype comes from an adult woman who had mild COVID-19 (a few samples of this study predate the infection). Cell type and time point are not known. The sample comprised PBMCs or a T cell subset sorted from them (not recorded which). Here the CDR3 reads CASSVGISGGATFF. Here the CDR3 DNA reads TGTGCCAGCAGCGTAGGAATTAGCGGGGGGGCCACGTTCTTC.